The 10 T cell receptor beta chains in this list originate from one sample, sequenced in a study of shared clonotypes between healthy human individuals. TCRdb keeps only in-frame clones here, not all; method: immunoSEQ multiplex PCR. Here the sample spans 1 million to 1.2 million clones, approximately 80% being singletons. The specimen sequenced was memory CD4+ T cells from PBMCs. The sample's subset: CD45RA-negative fraction. All receptors derive from a young man in good health. Some clones in this sample may be carry-over from other donors' samples.

CDR3 coding DNA: TGTGCCAGCCATAACAGGGCTGGCTATGGCTACACCTTC. This gives the protein CASHNRAGYGYTF. The chain has TRBV19 and TRBJ1-2, with D possibly being TRBD1 (6 bases). Germline loops: CDR1 LNHDA, CDR2 SQIVND (reference sequence). Trimming left V 9 bases short and J 4 bases short, with 15 bases between. The CDR3 totals 13 residues.

V and J are TRBV2 and TRBJ1-3; 8 bases fit TRBD1. In germline, CDR1 is SNHLY, CDR2 FYNNEI. V trimming: 5 bases; J trimming: 4 bases; junction bases outside the gene matches: 10. The CDR3 runs to 16 residues. The CDR3 region is CASSQDRASVGNTIYF. CDR3 sequence (DNA): TGTGCCAGCAGTCAGGACAGGGCCTCCGTGGGAAACACCATATATTTT.

The chain couples TRBV5-4 to TRBJ2-7, with D perhaps matching TRBD1 or TRBD2 (6 bases each). Germline V gene lookup returns CDR1 SGHNT and CDR2 YYREEE (reference sequence). V was clipped by 4 bases and J by 0 bases, with 11 bases between them. The CDR3 is 14 residues long. The CDR3 sequence is CASSEGGSSYEQYF. The DNA of the CDR3 is TGTGCCAGCAGCGAAGGGGGGAGCTCCTACGAGCAGTACTTC.

The gene calls are TRBV30 and TRBJ1-3; D uncertain. There are 14 residues in the CDR3. V was clipped by 1 base and J by 0 bases, with 7 bases between them. Germline V lookup: CDR1 GTSNPN, CDR2 SVGIG (reference sequence). The CDR3 DNA follows: TGTGCCTGGAGTGATGGGTCCTCTGGAAACACCATATATTTT. This sequence encodes CAWSDGSSGNTIYF.

Comment on this clone: A far larger clone differs by one base, so this is likely a read error. The sample has other DNA sequences that encode this CDR3 too. V and J are TRBV7-9 and TRBJ2-2; 7 bases align to TRBD2. With 3 bases clipped from V and 3 bases from J, the junction kept 1 base outside the gene matches. The length of the CDR3 is 14 residues. The germline CDR1 and CDR2 sequences are SEHNR and FQNEAQ (reference sequence). The CDR3 coding sequence is TGTGCCAGCAGCTTGGCGGGGGACACCGGGGAGCTGTTTTTT. Protein sequence: CASSLAGDTGELFF.

CDR3 DNA: TGTGCCAGCATAGGCCAAACCGGGACAGCCCAAGAGACCCAGTACTTC. This encodes CASIGQTGTAQETQYF. V and J are TRBV5-4 and TRBJ2-5; 7 bases match TRBD1. Per germline, CDR1 SGHNT and CDR2 YYREEE (reference sequence). The CDR3 loop spans 16 amino acids. The ends lost 6 bases at V and 1 base at J; junction bases unmatched: 12.

CDR3 region: CASSVRAYQETQYF. The CDR3 bases are TGTGCCAGCAGTGTCAGGGCGTACCAAGAGACCCAGTACTTC. This chain connects TRBV2 to TRBJ2-5; TRBD1 is a possible D gene (5 bases). The V end lost 4 bases, the J end lost 0 bases, and 9 bases lay between the germline ends. CDR3 length equals 14 residues. The germline gives CDR1 SNHLY, CDR2 FYNNEI.

The chain carries TRBV4-1 and TRBJ1-3; 7 nucleotides agree with TRBD1. J was trimmed by 0 bases and V by 6 bases; bases with no gene match: 8. The germline gives CDR1 MGHRA, CDR2 YSYEKL. This CDR3 is built from 16 residues. The CDR3 is CASRRGQGNSGNTIYF. DNA of the CDR3: TGCGCCAGCAGGAGGGGGCAGGGAAACTCTGGAAACACCATATATTTT.

The J gene is TRBJ2-1, the V gene TRBV7-3; 9 bases align to TRBD2. The ends lost 2 bases at V and 6 bases at J; junction bases unmatched: 5. CDR3 size: 15 residues. The V gene's germline CDR1 is SGHTA and CDR2 FQGTGA. Here the CDR3 reads CASSLLIAGVNEQFF. CDR3 sequence (DNA): TGTGCCAGCAGCTTACTTATAGCGGGAGTCAATGAGCAGTTCTTC.

This chain joins TRBV28 and TRBJ2-1; 7 positions match TRBD1. In germline, CDR1 is MDHEN, CDR2 SYDVKM. The CDR3 loop spans 16 amino acids. V was clipped by 4 bases and J by 7 bases; unmatched bases: 13. As DNA, the CDR3 is TGTGCCAGCAGTTCCCCCCCAACAGGGGCGGGTAATGAGCAGTTCTTC. Its translation is CASSSPPTGAGNEQFF.